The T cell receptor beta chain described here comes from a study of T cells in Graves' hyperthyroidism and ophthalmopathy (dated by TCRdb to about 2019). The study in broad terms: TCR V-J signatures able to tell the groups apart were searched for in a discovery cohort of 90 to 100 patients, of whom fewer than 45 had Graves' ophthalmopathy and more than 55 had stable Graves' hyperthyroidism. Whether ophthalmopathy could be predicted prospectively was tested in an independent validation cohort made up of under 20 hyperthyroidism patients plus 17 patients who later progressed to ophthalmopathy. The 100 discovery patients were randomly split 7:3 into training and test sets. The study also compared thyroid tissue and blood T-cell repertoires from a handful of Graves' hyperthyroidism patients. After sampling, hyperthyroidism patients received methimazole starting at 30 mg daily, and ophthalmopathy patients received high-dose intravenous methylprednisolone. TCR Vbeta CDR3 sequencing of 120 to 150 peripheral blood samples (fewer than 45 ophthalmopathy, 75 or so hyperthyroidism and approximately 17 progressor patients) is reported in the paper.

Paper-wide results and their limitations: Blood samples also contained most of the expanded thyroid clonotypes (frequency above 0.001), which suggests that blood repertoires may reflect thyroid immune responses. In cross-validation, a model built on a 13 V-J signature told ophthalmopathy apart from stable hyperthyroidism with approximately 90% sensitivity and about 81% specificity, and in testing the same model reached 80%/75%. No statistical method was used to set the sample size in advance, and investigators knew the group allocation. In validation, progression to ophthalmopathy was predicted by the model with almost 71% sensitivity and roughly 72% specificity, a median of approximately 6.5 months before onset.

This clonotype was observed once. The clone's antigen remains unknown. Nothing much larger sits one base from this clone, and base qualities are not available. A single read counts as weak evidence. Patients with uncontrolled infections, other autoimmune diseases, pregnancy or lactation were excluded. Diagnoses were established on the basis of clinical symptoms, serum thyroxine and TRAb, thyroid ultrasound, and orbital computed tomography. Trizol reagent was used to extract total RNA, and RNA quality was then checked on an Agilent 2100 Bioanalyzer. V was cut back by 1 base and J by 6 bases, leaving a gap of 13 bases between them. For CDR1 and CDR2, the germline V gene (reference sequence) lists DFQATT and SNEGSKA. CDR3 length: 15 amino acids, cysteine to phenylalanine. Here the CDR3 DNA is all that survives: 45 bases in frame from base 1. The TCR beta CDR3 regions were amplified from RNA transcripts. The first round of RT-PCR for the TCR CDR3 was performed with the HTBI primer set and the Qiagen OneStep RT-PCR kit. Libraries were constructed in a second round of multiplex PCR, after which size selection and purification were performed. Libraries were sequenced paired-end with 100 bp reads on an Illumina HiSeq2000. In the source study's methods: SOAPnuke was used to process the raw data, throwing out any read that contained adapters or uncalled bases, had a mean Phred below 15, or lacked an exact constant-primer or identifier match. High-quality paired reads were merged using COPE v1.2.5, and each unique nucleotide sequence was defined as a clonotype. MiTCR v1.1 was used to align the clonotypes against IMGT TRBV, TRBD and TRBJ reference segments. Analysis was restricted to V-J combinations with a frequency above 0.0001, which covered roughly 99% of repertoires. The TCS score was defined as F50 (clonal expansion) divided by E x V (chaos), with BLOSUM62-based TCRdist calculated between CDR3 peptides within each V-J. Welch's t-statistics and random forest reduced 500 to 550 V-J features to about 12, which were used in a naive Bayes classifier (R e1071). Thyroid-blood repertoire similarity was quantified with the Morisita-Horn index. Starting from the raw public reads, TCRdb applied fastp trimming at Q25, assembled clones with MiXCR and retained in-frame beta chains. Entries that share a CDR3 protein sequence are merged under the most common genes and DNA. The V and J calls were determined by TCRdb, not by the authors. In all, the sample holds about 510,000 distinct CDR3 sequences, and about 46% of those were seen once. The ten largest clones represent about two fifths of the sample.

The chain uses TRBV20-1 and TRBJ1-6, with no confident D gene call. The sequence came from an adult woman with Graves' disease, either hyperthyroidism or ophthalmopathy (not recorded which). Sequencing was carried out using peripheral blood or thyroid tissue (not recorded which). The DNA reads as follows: TGCAGTGCTAGAGTACCGGGATTCCTTAATTCACCCCTCCACTTT. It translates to CSARVPGFLNSPLHF.